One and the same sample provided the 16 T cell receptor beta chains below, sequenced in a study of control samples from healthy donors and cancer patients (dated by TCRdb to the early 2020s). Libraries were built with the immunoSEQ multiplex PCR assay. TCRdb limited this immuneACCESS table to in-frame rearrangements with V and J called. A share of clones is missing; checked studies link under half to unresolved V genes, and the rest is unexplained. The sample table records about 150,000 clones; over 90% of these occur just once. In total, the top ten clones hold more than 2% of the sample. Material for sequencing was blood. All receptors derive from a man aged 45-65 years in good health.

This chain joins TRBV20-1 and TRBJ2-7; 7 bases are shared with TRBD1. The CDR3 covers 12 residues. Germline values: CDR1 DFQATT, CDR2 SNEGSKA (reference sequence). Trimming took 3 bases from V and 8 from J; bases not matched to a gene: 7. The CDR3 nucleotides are TGCAGTGCTAGTCCCCGGACAGGCCAGCAGTACTTC. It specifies CSASPRTGQQYF.

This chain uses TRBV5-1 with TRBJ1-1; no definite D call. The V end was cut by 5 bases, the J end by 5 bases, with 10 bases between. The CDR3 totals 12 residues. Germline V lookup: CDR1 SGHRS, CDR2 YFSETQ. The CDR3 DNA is TGCGCCAGCAGGCGCGAGAGAACTGAAGCTTTCTTT. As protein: CASRRERTEAFF.

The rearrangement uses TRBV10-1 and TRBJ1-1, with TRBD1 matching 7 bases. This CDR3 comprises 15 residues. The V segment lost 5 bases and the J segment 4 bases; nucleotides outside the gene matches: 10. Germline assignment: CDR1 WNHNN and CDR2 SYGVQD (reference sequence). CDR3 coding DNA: TGCGCCAGCAGTAGGACAGGCGTTGTTGGCACTGAAGCTTTCTTT. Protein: CASSRTGVVGTEAFF.

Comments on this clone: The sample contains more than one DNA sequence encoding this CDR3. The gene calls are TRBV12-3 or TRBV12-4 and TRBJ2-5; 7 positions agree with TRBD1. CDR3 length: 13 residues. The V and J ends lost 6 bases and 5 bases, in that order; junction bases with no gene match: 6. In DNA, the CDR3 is TGTGCCAGCAGGTTGACAGGGTTGGAGACCCAGTACTTC. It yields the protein CASRLTGLETQYF.

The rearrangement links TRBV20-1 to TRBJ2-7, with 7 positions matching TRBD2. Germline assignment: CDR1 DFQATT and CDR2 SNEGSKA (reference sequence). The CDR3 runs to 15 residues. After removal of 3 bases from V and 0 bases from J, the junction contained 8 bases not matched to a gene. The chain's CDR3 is CSASSASGNSYEQYF. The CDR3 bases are TGCAGTGCTAGTTCGGCTAGCGGAAACTCCTACGAGCAGTACTTC.

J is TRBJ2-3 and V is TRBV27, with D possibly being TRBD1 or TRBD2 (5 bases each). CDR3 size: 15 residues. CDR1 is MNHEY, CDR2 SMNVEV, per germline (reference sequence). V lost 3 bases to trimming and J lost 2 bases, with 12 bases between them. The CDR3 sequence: CASSLGPGTTDTQYF. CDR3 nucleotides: TGTGCCAGCAGTTTGGGTCCAGGGACCACAGATACGCAGTATTTT.

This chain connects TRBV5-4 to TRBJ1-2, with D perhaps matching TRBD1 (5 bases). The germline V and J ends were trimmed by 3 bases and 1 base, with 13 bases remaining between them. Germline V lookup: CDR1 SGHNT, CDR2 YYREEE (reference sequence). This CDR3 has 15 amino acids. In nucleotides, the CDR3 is TGTGCCAGCAGCTCGGGACTGCAATTTAACTATGGCTACACCTTC. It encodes CASSSGLQFNYGYTF. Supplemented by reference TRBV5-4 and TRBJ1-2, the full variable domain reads ETGVTQSPTHLIKTRGQQVTLRCSSQSGHNTVSWYQQALGQGPQFIFQYYREEENGRGNFPPRFSGLQFPNYSSELNVNALELDDSALYLCASSSGLQFNYGYTFGSGTRLTVV.

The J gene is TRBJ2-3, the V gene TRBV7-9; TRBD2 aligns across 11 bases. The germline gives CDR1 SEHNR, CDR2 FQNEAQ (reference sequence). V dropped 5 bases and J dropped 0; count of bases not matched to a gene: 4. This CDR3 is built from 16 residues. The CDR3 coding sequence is TGTGCCAGCAGCCAAGGGACTAGCGGAAGCACAGATACGCAGTATTTT. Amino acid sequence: CASSQGTSGSTDTQYF.

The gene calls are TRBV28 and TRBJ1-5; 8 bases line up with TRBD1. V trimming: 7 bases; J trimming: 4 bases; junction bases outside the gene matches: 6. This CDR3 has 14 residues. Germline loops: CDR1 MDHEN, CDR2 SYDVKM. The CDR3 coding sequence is TGTGCCAGCAAACCGGACAGGGCGAATCAGCCCCAGCATTTT. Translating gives CASKPDRANQPQHF.

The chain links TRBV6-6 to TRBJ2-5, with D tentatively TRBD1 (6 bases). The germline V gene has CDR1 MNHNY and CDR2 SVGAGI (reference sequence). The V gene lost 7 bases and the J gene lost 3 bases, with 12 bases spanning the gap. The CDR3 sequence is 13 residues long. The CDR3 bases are TGTGCCAGCACCAACCACAGGGAAGAGACCCAGTACTTC. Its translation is CASTNHREETQYF.

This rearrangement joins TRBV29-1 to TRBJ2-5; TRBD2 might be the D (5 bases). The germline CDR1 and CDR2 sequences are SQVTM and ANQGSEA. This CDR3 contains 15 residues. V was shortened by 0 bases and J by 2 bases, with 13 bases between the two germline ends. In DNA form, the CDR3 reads TGCAGCGTTGAAGAAGGATCGGGGTGGCAAGAGACCCAGTACTTC. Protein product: CSVEEGSGWQETQYF.

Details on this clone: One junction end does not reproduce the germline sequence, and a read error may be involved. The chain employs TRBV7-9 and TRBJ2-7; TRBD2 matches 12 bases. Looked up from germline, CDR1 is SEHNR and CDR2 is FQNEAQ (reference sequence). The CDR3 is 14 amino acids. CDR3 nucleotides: TGTGCCAGCAGCCCTCCCCTTAGTGGGACTAGCGGGTTCTTC. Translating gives CASSPPLSGTSGFF.

The CDR3 DNA reads TGTGCCAGCAGTTACGGGACAGGGGAGGGCTACACCTTC. Encoded protein: CASSYGTGEGYTF. The V and J genes are TRBV6-5 and TRBJ1-2, with 10 bases aligning to TRBD1. Germline trimming cut 2 bases from V and 8 bases from J; bases unmatched to any gene: 2. The germline CDR1 and CDR2 sequences are MNHEY and SVGAGI. This CDR3 comprises 13 residues.

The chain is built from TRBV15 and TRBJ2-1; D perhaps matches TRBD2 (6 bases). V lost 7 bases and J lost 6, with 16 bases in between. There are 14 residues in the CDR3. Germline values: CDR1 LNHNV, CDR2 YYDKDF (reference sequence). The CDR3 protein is CATKGGEISNEQFF. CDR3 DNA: TGTGCCACCAAAGGCGGGGAAATTAGCAATGAGCAGTTCTTC.

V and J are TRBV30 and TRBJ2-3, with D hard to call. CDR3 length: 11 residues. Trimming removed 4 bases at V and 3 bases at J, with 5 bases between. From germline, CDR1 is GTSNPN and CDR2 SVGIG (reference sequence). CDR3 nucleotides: TGTGCCTGGAAGGAGACAGATACGCAGTATTTT. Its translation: CAWKETDTQYF.

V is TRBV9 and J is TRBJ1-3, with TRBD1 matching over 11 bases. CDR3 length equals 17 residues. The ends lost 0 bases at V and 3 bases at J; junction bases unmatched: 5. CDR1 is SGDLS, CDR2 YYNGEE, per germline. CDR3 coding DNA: TGTGCCAGCAGCGTAGCTCGGGACAGGGGGTATGGAAACACCATATATTTT. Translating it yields CASSVARDRGYGNTIYF.